This T cell receptor (beta chain) was recorded in a study of T cells in Graves' hyperthyroidism and ophthalmopathy. Study findings and constraints: Median prediction lead before ophthalmopathy onset was 6.5 months with the model.

Stability of Graves' hyperthyroidism was defined as absent ophthalmopathy progression within 18 months. This CDR3 region has 14 residues. CDR1 is SGHRS, CDR2 YFSETQ, per germline. Trimming stripped 0 bases from V and 4 bases from J, with 7 bases between. TCR beta CDR3 regions were amplified from RNA transcripts. In the first-round RT-PCR of the TCR CDR3, the HTBI primer set was used. TCRdb reprocessed the multiplex PCR reads with MiXCR, giving one entry per CDR3 protein. The sample carries about 360,000 distinct CDR3 sequences, around 25% recorded once. To note about this clonotype: Its antigen is not identified.

The specimen was blood. This sequence joins TRBV5-1 and TRBJ2-2, with D uncertain. This clonotype was sampled from a man between 45 and 60 years old with Graves' hyperthyroidism. Written as DNA, the CDR3 is TGCGCCAGCAGCTTGGACCCACCCACCGGGGAGCTGTTTTTT. Its protein is CASSLDPPTGELFF. Full variable domain (remainder filled in from reference TRBV5-1 and TRBJ2-2): KAGVTQTPRYLIKTRGQQVTLSCSPISGHRSVSWYQQTPGQGLQFLFEYFSETQRNKGNFPGRFSGRQFSNSRSEMNVSTLELGDSALYLCASSLDPPTGELFFGEGSRLTVL.